The T cell receptor beta chain described here comes from a study of PD-1 blockade in classical Hodgkin lymphoma. Overall study: Patients were infused with nivolumab 3 mg/kg every 2 weeks.

The time point is: cycle 4 day 1 (C4D1), after less than seven weeks of nivolumab. No patient escaped relapse after autologous stem cell transplantation, and brentuximab vedotin exposure varied. Sequencing used immunoSEQ multiplex PCR; TCRdb keeps in-frame clones, though not all of them. The repertoire holds about 90,000 clones, with around nine tenths as singletons. CDR1 is ENHRY, CDR2 SYGVKD, per germline. CDR3 length equals 14 residues. With V trimmed by 3 bases and J by 5 bases, 5 bases remained unmatched. V gene TRBV10-3 combines with J gene TRBJ1-2, with TRBD1 identical over 8 bases. The sequence derives from a human donor with classical Hodgkin lymphoma. The sample in question was peripheral blood mononuclear cells (PBMCs), obtained before the fourth cycle of nivolumab. The CDR3 nucleotides are TGTGCCATCAGTGATGGACAGGGACCTTATGGCTACACCTTC. This encodes CAISDGQGPYGYTF.